The next 2 T cell receptor beta chains were all read from a single sample in a study of cytomegalovirus exposure and HLA in healthy donors. PCR amplification relied on 60 Vbeta primers (plus 13 Jbeta primers). Sequenced by immunoSEQ multiplex PCR; TCRdb stores in-frame clones only, minus some. The repertoire table contains 200,000 to 250,000 clones. Sequencing was performed on PBMCs. The receptor set was obtained from a woman aged 25 to 39 in good health and CMV-seropositive.

The chain uses TRBV4-1 and TRBJ1-5, with D hard to call. Germline V gene data show CDR1 as MGHRA and CDR2 as YSYEKL. There are 17 residues in the CDR3. V was clipped by 5 bases and J by 0 bases, with 17 bases between them. CDR3 coding DNA: TGCGCCAGCAGCGCTAAGTTGGTGGTCTATAGCAATCAGCCCCAGCATTTT. This codes for CASSAKLVVYSNQPQHF.

Written as DNA, the CDR3 is TGTGCCAGCTCAACATTCGACAGGGGGCTTTCCAATGAGCAGTTCTTC. It translates to CASSTFDRGLSNEQFF. The chain uses TRBV18 and TRBJ2-1, with TRBD1 matching over 10 bases. The CDR3 length is 16 residues. With V trimmed by 5 bases and J by 6 bases, 10 bases remained unmatched. Looked up from germline, CDR1 is KGHSH and CDR2 is LQKENI. Full variable domain (rest looked up from reference TRBV18 and TRBJ2-1): NAGVMQNPRHLVRRRGQEARLRCSPMKGHSHVYWYRQLPEEGLKFMVYLQKENIIDESGMPKERFSAEFPKEGPSILRIQQVVRGDSAAYFCASSTFDRGLSNEQFFGPGTRLTVL.